The 19 T cell receptor beta chains below were found in one sample sequenced in a study of CD8+ T cells in alopecia areata (dated by TCRdb to 2016 to 2019). Taken with the paper, the label for treatment or condition translates to: oral pan-JAK inhibitor, 5-10 mg twice daily. Library generation was performed with the immunoSEQ multiplex PCR assay. For TCR sequencing, RNA was extracted from every sample and reverse transcribed into cDNA to serve as template. In TCRdb, the immuneACCESS table is reduced to in-frame sequences with V and J assigned. These tables do not hold every clone; where another copy was compared, an unresolved V gene accounts for under half, and the others remain unexplained. Within this sample are around 190,000 clones, with around 60% of them counted one time only. The biggest ten clones account for 1.3% of the sample. The specimen was CD4+ T cells sorted from blood, collected between weeks 49 and 50, from a patient treated with tofacitinib. The origin of the receptors is a human donor with alopecia areata.

There are a few counts of this clone. The chain recombines TRBV5-1 with TRBJ2-1; a weak D match, TRBD2 (6 bases). Germline lookup yields CDR1 SGHRS and CDR2 YFSETQ. The V end lost 2 bases, the J end lost 0 bases, and 12 bases lay between the germline ends. The CDR3 contains 16 residues. As DNA, the CDR3 is TGCGCCAGCAGCTTCGTCGGGGGAAGCTCCTACAATGAGCAGTTCTTC. This codes for CASSFVGGSSYNEQFF.

This chain links TRBV30 with TRBJ1-1; 9 nucleotides align to TRBD1. CDR1 is GTSNPN and CDR2 is SVGIG in the germline V gene (reference sequence). With 4 bases clipped from V and 6 bases from J, the junction kept 6 bases outside the gene matches. CDR3 size: 13 residues. DNA for the CDR3: TGTGCCTGGACCGGACAGGGGAGCGCTGAAGCTTTCTTT. The encoded protein is CAWTGQGSAEAFF. Based on the CDR3 plus reference TRBV30 and TRBJ1-1, the full variable domain is SQTIHQWPATLVQPVGSPLSLECTVEGTSNPNLYWYRQAAGRGLQLLFYSVGIGQISSEVPQNLSASRPQDRQFILSSKKLLLSDSGFYLCAWTGQGSAEAFFGQGTRLTVV.

This clone was counted a few times. Within the sample, other DNA sequences also encode this same CDR3. As DNA, the CDR3 is TGCAGCGTTGGGCCCGGCTCTAGCACAGATACGCAGTATTTT. This sequence encodes CSVGPGSSTDTQYF. The V gene is TRBV29-1, the J gene TRBJ2-3, with unresolved D. Deletions cut 4 bases from V and 0 bases from J, with 11 bases between. CDR3 length equals 14 residues. Germline V CDR1 and CDR2: SQVTM, ANQGSEA.

This chain joins TRBV29-1 and TRBJ2-1; D gene uncertain. The CDR3 consists of 9 residues. Germline V gene data show CDR1 as SQVTM and CDR2 as ANQGSEA. V gave up 3 bases and J gave up 10 bases, with 4 bases separating them. The CDR3 region has the DNA TGCAGCGTTGATTCCGAGCAGTTCTTC. This gives the protein CSVDSEQFF.

The V call is TRBV9, the J call TRBJ1-1; D gene unclear. This CDR3 is 14 amino acids long. Germline assignment: CDR1 SGDLS and CDR2 YYNGEE. V was shortened by 0 bases and J by 2 bases, with 8 bases between the two germline ends. This CDR3 is CASSVEVGNTEAFF. The CDR3 coding sequence is TGTGCCAGCAGCGTAGAGGTGGGCAACACTGAAGCTTTCTTT.

Worth noting for this clone: At one of its ends the junction is not consistent with the germline gene, which may arise from a read error. V is TRBV19 and J is TRBJ2-5, with 10 positions matching TRBD1. This CDR3 comprises 15 residues. In germline, CDR1 is LNHDA, CDR2 SQIVND (reference sequence). The DNA of the CDR3 is TGTGCCAGTAGTAATACGGGACAGGGGAAAGAGACCCAGCACTTC. This codes for CASSNTGQGKETQHF.

Concerning this clone: This sample includes further DNA sequences coding for the same CDR3. J is TRBJ2-3 and V is TRBV7-2; D remains ambiguous. There are 15 residues in the CDR3. CDR1 SGHTA and CDR2 FQGNSA come from the germline V gene. The V gene lost 5 bases and the J gene lost 0 bases, with 12 bases spanning the gap. CDR3 region: CASSPGPPSTDTQYF. CDR3 coding DNA: TGTGCCAGCAGCCCCGGACCACCGAGCACAGATACGCAGTATTTT.

The chain joins TRBV6-6 to TRBJ1-2; 8 nucleotides match TRBD1. J gave up 8 bases and V 6 bases, and 8 bases lay outside the gene matches. This CDR3 has 13 amino acids. CDR1 and CDR2 (germline): MNHNY, SVGAGI (reference sequence). The CDR3 region has the DNA TGTGCCAGCAGCTTTGGACAGGGAGGAGGCTACACCTTC. Translation gives CASSFGQGGGYTF.

J is TRBJ2-7 and V is TRBV29-1; 10 positions agree with TRBD1. The germline gives CDR1 SQVTM, CDR2 ANQGSEA. The CDR3 has 15 amino acids. With V trimmed by 2 bases and J by 5 bases, 9 bases remained unmatched. For the CDR3, the DNA is TGCAGCGTTGAAACCCCGGGACAGGGGAGCCACGAGCAGTACTTC. Protein: CSVETPGQGSHEQYF.

J is TRBJ1-1 and V is TRBV6-5; perhaps TRBD1 as D (6 bases). The germline V gene encodes CDR1 MNHEY and CDR2 SVGAGI. Trimming stripped 0 bases from V and 2 bases from J, with 7 bases between. The CDR3 contains 14 residues. The CDR3 nucleotides read TGTGCCAGCAGTTACTCCGGGACAAACACTGAAGCTTTCTTT. Amino acid sequence: CASSYSGTNTEAFF.

This clone came up many times. This chain joins TRBV18 and TRBJ1-4; TRBD1 matches at 9 bases. Trimming cost V 6 bases and J 8 bases; bases outside gene matches: 7. This CDR3 comprises 14 residues. Germline V lookup: CDR1 KGHSH, CDR2 LQKENI. CDR3 residues: CASSGGQGKEKLFF. DNA for the CDR3: TGTGCCAGCTCGGGCGGACAGGGGAAGGAAAAACTGTTTTTT.

This clone has only a few counts. This chain joins TRBV2 and TRBJ2-1; 8 positions match TRBD1. Germline V gene data show CDR1 as SNHLY and CDR2 as FYNNEI. The J segment lost 0 bases and the V segment lost 6 bases, leaving 7 bases of the junction unmatched. The CDR3 has 16 residues. In DNA, the CDR3 is TGTGCCAGCAGACTCTCAACAGGGGGCTCCTACAATGAGCAGTTCTTC. This sequence encodes CASRLSTGGSYNEQFF.

The CDR3 DNA sequence: TGTGCCAGCAGCTTAGCTGGGGAGAATGAGCAGTTCTTC. It codes for CASSLAGENEQFF. The J gene is TRBJ2-1, the V gene TRBV13; tentative D call: TRBD2 (5 bases). Looked up from germline, CDR1 is PRHDT and CDR2 is FYEKMQ (reference sequence). Between the trimmed V and J ends, which lost 1 base and 7 bases, there was a span of 8 bases. The CDR3 consists of 13 residues.

CDR3 DNA: TGTGCCAGTAGTCCTAACAGGCAAACCTACGAGCAGTACTTC. It yields the protein CASSPNRQTYEQYF. This rearrangement joins TRBV19 to TRBJ2-7, with D possibly TRBD1 on 5 matching bases. This CDR3 spans 14 amino acids. The germline V gene encodes CDR1 LNHDA and CDR2 SQIVND (reference sequence). Trimming removed 5 bases at V and 2 bases at J, with 13 bases between.

The J gene is TRBJ2-3, the V gene TRBV6-1, with D possibly matching TRBD1 (6 bases). The ends were cut back, 4 bases at V and 2 bases at J, with 10 bases in the middle. Germline values: CDR1 MNHNS, CDR2 SASEGT. The CDR3 spans 14 residues. The CDR3 sequence: CASSADRYTDTQYF. The CDR3 bases are TGTGCCAGCAGTGCGGACAGATACACAGATACGCAGTATTTT.

The chain carries TRBV29-1 and TRBJ2-7; TRBD1 is a possible D gene (5 bases). The CDR3 extends over 17 amino acids. V was shortened by 5 bases and J by 0 bases, with 23 bases between the two germline ends. Looked up from germline, CDR1 is SQVTM and CDR2 is ANQGSEA. The CDR3 reads CSVFNPPLGPGSYEQYF. DNA for the CDR3: TGCAGCGTTTTTAACCCCCCTTTGGGGCCGGGCTCCTACGAGCAGTACTTC.

The chain employs TRBV30 and TRBJ2-4, with D tentatively TRBD2 (5 bases). The V end was cut by 4 bases, the J end by 0 bases, with 10 bases between. CDR3 size: 14 residues. CDR1 and CDR2 (germline): GTSNPN, SVGIG (reference sequence). CDR3 in DNA: TGTGCCTGGAATCTAGGGAGAGCCAAAAACATTCAGTACTTC. It codes for CAWNLGRAKNIQYF.

The sample holds a few counts of this clone. The chain employs TRBV27 and TRBJ1-5; D is unclear. V was cut by 8 bases and J by 0 bases, with 14 bases left in between. There are 15 residues in the CDR3. Germline assignment: CDR1 MNHEY and CDR2 SMNVEV (reference sequence). The CDR3 coding sequence is TGTGCCAGCTCGAACGGAGGGTTTAGCAATCAGCCCCAGCATTTT. Translating it yields CASSNGGFSNQPQHF.

The V gene is TRBV5-6, the J gene TRBJ2-1, with 8 nucleotides matching TRBD2. Germline CDR1 is SGHDT and CDR2 is YYEEEE. Losses at the gene ends were 6 bases for V and 1 base for J; bases not matched to a gene: 6. The CDR3 is 15 amino acids. CDR3 residues: CASTTSSGSYNEQFF. The CDR3 region has the DNA TGTGCCAGCACGACTTCTAGCGGGTCCTACAATGAGCAGTTCTTC. Filled out from reference TRBV5-6 and TRBJ2-1, the complete variable domain reads DAGVTQSPTHLIKTRGQQVTLRCSPKSGHDTVSWYQQALGQGPQFIFQYYEEEERQRGNFPDRFSGHQFPNYSSELNVNALLLGDSALYLCASTTSSGSYNEQFFGPGTRLTVL.